The 14 T cell receptor beta chains below all came from one sample that was sequenced in a study of shared clonotypes between healthy human individuals. Naive-designated CD8 cells lacked CD45RO, were positively enriched for CCR7, and omitted terminally differentiated effector memory CD45RA+ cells. Clones were read by immunoSEQ multiplex PCR, and TCRdb kept only the in-frame ones, dropping some. The sample lists about 590,000 clones, less than 97% occurring once. The specimen sequenced was naive CD8+ T cells sorted from blood. The origin of the receptors is a woman aged 25 to 39 in good health.

This sequence joins TRBV9 and TRBJ2-7; TRBD1 matches 8 bases. The length of the CDR3 is 15 residues. The germline CDR1 and CDR2 sequences are SGDLS and YYNGEE. Germline trimming cut 3 bases from V and 4 bases from J; bases unmatched to any gene: 9. CDR3 protein: CASSEGGQGPYEQYF. CDR3 sequence (DNA): TGTGCCAGCAGCGAGGGTGGACAGGGTCCGTACGAGCAGTACTTC.

The chain has TRBV7-9 and TRBJ2-2, with D possibly matching TRBD1 (7 bases). Trimming cost V 11 bases and J 1 base, with 11 bases left between them. Looked up from germline, CDR1 is SEHNR and CDR2 is FQNEAQ (reference sequence). The CDR3 has 13 amino acids. The CDR3 is CAGGTENTGELFF. The CDR3 nucleotides are TGTGCCGGAGGGACAGAGAACACCGGGGAGCTGTTTTTT.

This CDR3 is CASSELGGLAYEQYF. The CDR3 coding sequence is TGTGCCAGCAGTGAATTGGGGGGTCTGGCCTACGAGCAGTACTTC. The rearrangement uses TRBV6-1 and TRBJ2-7, with a possible D match to TRBD2 (6 bases). The length of the CDR3 is 15 residues. Germline V gene lookup returns CDR1 MNHNS and CDR2 SASEGT. Deletions cut 2 bases from V and 2 bases from J, with 13 bases between.

CDR3 amino acids: CASSLDSYNSPLHF. The CDR3 bases are TGTGCCAGCAGCTTGGACAGCTATAATTCACCCCTCCACTTT. The chain joins TRBV7-9 to TRBJ1-6; D possibly corresponds to TRBD1 (6 bases). The CDR3 has 14 amino acids. V was shortened by 3 bases and J by 3 bases, with 6 bases between the two germline ends. In germline, CDR1 is SEHNR, CDR2 FQNEAQ (reference sequence). Full variable domain (rest looked up from reference TRBV7-9 and TRBJ1-6): DTGVSQNPRHKITKRGQNVTFRCDPISEHNRLYWYRQTLGQGPEFLTYFQNEAQLEKSRLLSDRFSAERPKGSFSTLEIQRTEQGDSAMYLCASSLDSYNSPLHFGNGTRLTVT.

The CDR3 sequence is CASSLSWDSTTYTDTQYF. The CDR3 DNA sequence: TGTGCCAGCAGCCTTTCCTGGGACTCCACTACGTACACAGATACGCAGTATTTT. The chain has TRBV13 and TRBJ2-3; a weak D match, TRBD2 (6 bases). CDR1 PRHDT and CDR2 FYEKMQ come from the germline V gene (reference sequence). The CDR3 spans 18 residues. The ends were cut back, 5 bases at V and 2 bases at J, with 23 bases in the middle. Drawing the rest from reference TRBV13 and TRBJ2-3, the complete variable domain is AAGVIQSPRHLIKEKRETATLKCYPIPRHDTVYWYQQGPGQDPQFLISFYEKMQSDKGSIPDRFSAQQFSDYHSELNMSSLELGDSALYFCASSLSWDSTTYTDTQYFGPGTRLTVL.

The gene calls are TRBV27 and TRBJ2-1; the match to TRBD2 covers 7 bases. The CDR3 loop spans 14 amino acids. Per germline, CDR1 MNHEY and CDR2 SMNVEV (reference sequence). V lost 5 bases to trimming and J lost 6 bases; unmatched junction nucleotides: 7. This chain's CDR3 is CASSHRDYTNEQFF. In DNA, the CDR3 is TGTGCCAGCAGTCACCGGGACTACACCAATGAGCAGTTCTTC.

This clone was detected only a few times. This chain connects TRBV5-1 to TRBJ2-7; 16 bases agree with TRBD2. Per the germline V gene, CDR1 is SGHRS and CDR2 is YFSETQ. V was pared by 3 bases and J by 3 bases, with 6 bases of the junction left unmatched. CDR3 length: 17 residues. CDR3 residues: CASSSGTSGRGNYEQYF. The CDR3 DNA reads as TGCGCCAGCAGCTCCGGGACTAGCGGGAGGGGCAACTACGAGCAGTACTTC. Supplemented by reference TRBV5-1 and TRBJ2-7, the full variable domain reads KAGVTQTPRYLIKTRGQQVTLSCSPISGHRSVSWYQQTPGQGLQFLFEYFSETQRNKGNFPGRFSGRQFSNSRSEMNVSTLELGDSALYLCASSSGTSGRGNYEQYFGPGTRLTVT.

This chain connects TRBV28 to TRBJ2-2; 7 nucleotides line up with TRBD2. There are 14 residues in the CDR3. Germline assignment: CDR1 MDHEN and CDR2 SYDVKM. V dropped 8 bases and J dropped 4; count of bases not matched to a gene: 7. The CDR3 loop reads CASRLAATTGELFF. The CDR3 region has the DNA TGTGCCAGCCGACTAGCAGCAACCACCGGGGAGCTGTTTTTT.

This rearrangement joins TRBV19 to TRBJ1-5; unclear D gene. Germline V lookup: CDR1 LNHDA, CDR2 SQIVND (reference sequence). This CDR3 is built from 13 residues. Trimming cost V 4 bases and J 3 bases, with 7 bases left between them. The CDR3 coding sequence is TGTGCCAGTAGTAACAGTCTCAATCAGCCCCAGCATTTT. Translating gives CASSNSLNQPQHF.

V usage is TRBV5-6 and J usage is TRBJ2-1, with unresolved D. Trimming removed 1 base at V and 6 bases at J, with 5 bases between. Germline V gene data show CDR1 as SGHDT and CDR2 as YYEEEE. The CDR3 sequence is 12 residues long. CDR3 region: CASSLRPNEQFF. The CDR3 DNA reads TGTGCCAGCAGCTTGCGGCCCAATGAGCAGTTCTTC.

The V call is TRBV27, the J call TRBJ2-2; D may be TRBD2 (7 bases). Trimming cost V 11 bases and J 4 bases, with 17 bases left between them. The CDR3 runs to 14 residues. In germline, CDR1 is MNHEY, CDR2 SMNVEV (reference sequence). The CDR3 region has the DNA TGTGCCTCAAGCCGGGGGGCTGGCACCGGGGAGCTGTTTTTT. Protein: CASSRGAGTGELFF.

The chain combines TRBV6-5 with TRBJ2-2, with D hard to call. The CDR3 has 14 amino acids. Germline CDR1 reads MNHEY; CDR2 reads SVGAGI. V dropped 2 bases and J dropped 5 bases, with 9 bases sitting between them. The CDR3 reads CASSYQIGTGELFF. CDR3 nucleotides: TGTGCCAGCAGTTACCAGATAGGGACCGGGGAGCTGTTTTTT.

The chain couples TRBV5-4 to TRBJ2-1, with D hard to call. CDR3 length: 12 amino acids. Per germline, CDR1 SGHNT and CDR2 YYREEE (reference sequence). Trimming took off 0 bases at V and 9 bases at J, with 7 bases between the two ends. The DNA for the CDR3 is TGTGCCAGCAGCTTGGTTCCGACTGAGCAGTTCTTC. This sequence encodes CASSLVPTEQFF.

This chain connects TRBV7-9 to TRBJ2-1, with a possible D match to TRBD1 (6 bases). Trimming pared 5 bases from V and 10 bases from J, leaving 15 bases between. Germline V gives CDR1 SEHNR, CDR2 FQNEAQ (reference sequence). The CDR3 extends over 13 amino acids. The CDR3: CASSPEAGVEQFF. CDR3 nucleotide sequence: TGTGCCAGCAGCCCAGAAGCAGGGGTGGAGCAGTTCTTC.